This TCR beta chain emerged from a study of T cell repertoires in cytomegalovirus infection. The CDR3 spans 14 residues. Trimming at V came to 7 bases and at J to 5 bases, leaving 8 bases not matched to a gene. TCRdb used MiXCR to reprocess the reads, holding one entry per CDR3 protein. The sample shows about 300,000 distinct CDR3 sequences, around 9.6% of them seen only once. Study-wide points: It was HLA-C-restricted CMV-specific TCR beta clonotypes that dominated the response ex vivo.

This clonotype was picked up many times. Its antigen is undetermined. This chain uses TRBV12-3 or TRBV12-4 with TRBJ2-1, with 7 positions matching TRBD2. This receptor was obtained from a human donor in good health (CMV status not recorded). Some clones in this sample may be carry-over from other donors' samples. The material sequenced was PBMCs. CDR3: CASTLGGGDNEQFF. The CDR3, as DNA: TGTGCCAGCACCCTGGGTGGGGGGGACAATGAGCAGTTCTTC.